Listed below are T cell receptor beta chains from one sample, sequenced in a study of shared clonotypes between healthy human individuals. Using immunoSEQ multiplex PCR, the repertoire was profiled, and TCRdb retains in-frame clones only, with some absent. The sample includes around 2,000,000 clones, 95% seen only once; the top ten take more than 0.1%. Sequenced: naive CD4+ T cells sorted from blood. The receptors shown here come from a man aged 18-30 years in good health. Both conserved end residues are part of each CDR3. The D gene is left open where the match is weak. Size is stated for part of the rows, as once, few or many counts, or as a class when the clone is expanded.

. . TRBJ1-6 TRBV5-6 TGTGCCAGCAGCCTTGAAGGTTTGCCCAATTCACCCCTCCACTTT CASSLEGLPNSPLHF
. . TRBJ2-6 TRBV2 TGTGCCAGCAGCCAAAGGGAAGCCAACGTCCTGACTTTC CASSQREANVLTF
. . TRBJ2-1 TRBV18 TGTGCCAGCTCACCCTTGAGCACCTACAATGAGCAGTTCTTC CASSPLSTYNEQFF
. TRBD2 TRBJ2-7 TRBV5-4 TGTGCCAGCAGCTTGGGGGCCAGCGGGGTCCCCTCCTACGAGCAGTACTTC CASSLGASGVPSYEQYF
. TRBD1 TRBJ2-6 TRBV6-8 TGTGCCAGCAGTGAGGGACAGGGTCTGCCCTCTGGGGCCAACGTCCTGACTTTC CASSEGQGLPSGANVLTF
. . TRBJ2-3 TRBV15 TGTGCCACCAGCGTACCCCTTAAGGATACGCAGTATTTT CATSVPLKDTQYF
. TRBD1 TRBJ2-3 TRBV5-1 TGCGCCAGCAGCCCTGGACAGGGTATGGATACGCAGTATTTT CASSPGQGMDTQYF
once . TRBJ1-6 TRBV6-1 TGTGCCAGCAGTGACAGAGTTTCACCCCTCCACTTT CASSDRVSPLHF
. TRBD1 TRBJ2-3 TRBV7-8 TGTGCCAGCACCACCGGGACAGGGGTATCAGATACGCAGTATTTT CASTTGTGVSDTQYF
. . TRBJ1-6 TRBV6-1 TGTGCCAGCAGTGAAGCATTGGGTTATAATTCACCCCTCCACTTT CASSEALGYNSPLHF
. TRBD1 TRBJ2-7 TRBV29-1 TGCAGCGTTTACAACAGGGGATTTCCCCCCTACGAGCAGTACTTC CSVYNRGFPPYEQYF
. TRBD1 TRBJ2-2 TRBV10-3 TGTGCCATCAGTCTTCTACAGGGGACCGGGGAGCTGTTTTTT CAISLLQGTGELFF
. . TRBJ2-4 TRBV29-1 TGCAGCGTTGCGGATCTAGCCAAAAACATTCAGTACTTC CSVADLAKNIQYF
. . TRBJ1-4 TRBV6-5 TGTGCCAGCAGTTACCCCCGGACGGGTTCTAATGAAAAACTGTTTTTT CASSYPRTGSNEKLFF
. . TRBJ2-3 TRBV11-3 TGTGCCAGCAGCTTAGGAGTCAGCACAGATACGCAGTATTTT CASSLGVSTDTQYF
. . TRBJ1-1 TRBV27 TGTGCCAGCAGTTCCAATGTCGGCCATGAAGCTTTCTTT CASSSNVGHEAFF
. TRBD1 TRBJ1-1 TRBV6-6 TGTGCCAGCAGTTACTCCGGGACAGGGAACACTGAAGCTTTCTTT CASSYSGTGNTEAFF
. . TRBJ1-3 TRBV18 TGTGCCAGCTCACCCAACCCGGGGGGCTCTGGAAACACCATATATTTT CASSPNPGGSGNTIYF
. . TRBJ2-1 TRBV20-1 TGCAGTGCTAGGGTCGATGAGCAGTTCTTC CSARVDEQFF
. TRBD2 TRBJ2-2 TRBV27 TGTGCCAGCAGGAGACTAGCGGACCTGAACACCGGGGAGCTGTTTTTT CASRRLADLNTGELFF
once TRBD1 TRBJ2-5 TRBV10-3 TGTGCCATCAGCGAGCCGGGACAGGGGAGCGGGGAGACCCAGTACTTC CAISEPGQGSGETQYF
. . TRBJ2-7 TRBV5-1 TGCGCCAGCAGCTTGGCGGCAGGGTACTCCTACGAGCAGTACTTC CASSLAAGYSYEQYF
. . TRBJ1-5 TRBV27 TGTGCCAGCAGTTCTTCCATGGACGGTAGCAATCAGCCCCAGCATTTT CASSSSMDGSNQPQHF
. . TRBJ1-2 TRBV6-5 TGTGCCAGCACCAGGGACCTTTCCTATGGCTACACCTTC CASTRDLSYGYTF
. . TRBJ2-5 TRBV10-2 TGCGCCAGCAGTGGACCGGGTCTTCCGTACTTC CASSGPGLPYF
. . TRBJ2-7 TRBV30 TGTGCCTGGACCGGAGTCGAAAACCTATGGTACTTC CAWTGVENLWYF
. TRBD1 TRBJ1-2 TRBV5-5 TGTGCCAGCAGCTGGGGACAGGCCGATGGCTACACCTTC CASSWGQADGYTF
once . TRBJ1-6 TRBV28 TGTGCCAGCAGTTTTTTAAGGGGCCCACCCCTCCACTTT CASSFLRGPPLHF
. . TRBJ1-1 TRBV19 TGTGCCAGTAGTACCCAGGGGAACGAAGCTTTCTTT CASSTQGNEAFF
. . TRBJ2-7 TRBV18 TGTGCCAGCTCACCTTACAGCTCCGCGGGGGCCTCCTACGAGCAGTACTTC CASSPYSSAGASYEQYF
. TRBD2 TRBJ2-7 TRBV9 TGTGCCAGCAGCGTAGGACTAGCGGGGGGTTACGAGCAGTACTTC CASSVGLAGGYEQYF
. . TRBJ1-1 TRBV10-3 TGTGCCATCAGTGGAATGAGGGTTGGTAACACTGAAGCTTTCTTT CAISGMRVGNTEAFF